A selection of T cell receptor beta chains follows, all from one sample in a study of OX40 agonist ivuxolimab in advanced cancers. Sequenced by immunoSEQ multiplex PCR; TCRdb stores in-frame clones only, minus some. The table has roughly 100,000 clones, about 90% seen once. The material sequenced was CD4+ or CD8+ T cells sorted from blood, taken in a trial of the OX40 agonist ivuxolimab. The origin of the receptors is an adult with an advanced solid tumor such as melanoma, head and neck, liver or kidney cancer. The CDR3 runs from the conserved cysteine through the conserved F or W. The order of the fields is clone size, D gene, J gene, V gene, CDR3 DNA, CDR3 protein. D genes are given only for firm matches. Expanded clones are given a class, and other clones once, few, many or no size at all.

NA | TRBD1 | TRBJ1-5 | TRBV19 | TGTGCCAGTAGTACAGGGGGCAGGCAGCCCCAGCATTTT | CASSTGGRQPQHF
NA | NA | TRBJ2-2 | TRBV18 | TGTGCCAGCTCACCTGTTCAAGAGATCACCGGGGAGCTGTTTTTT | CASSPVQEITGELFF
NA | NA | TRBJ1-2 | TRBV10-2 | TGCGCCAGCAGTGAGTCGACCAGAGGGAAAGGCTACACCTTC | CASSESTRGKGYTF
NA | NA | TRBJ1-1 | TRBV29-1 | TGCAGCGCTTGGGACACCAACACTGAAGCTTTCTTT | CSAWDTNTEAFF
NA | NA | TRBJ2-5 | TRBV19 | TGTGCCAGTAGTTTGCGTGGGGAGTTGGGCGGAGAGACCCAGTACTTC | CASSLRGELGGETQYF
NA | NA | TRBJ2-7 | TRBV6-6 | TGTGCCAGCAGTTACGGGTATTCGCGGGAAACCTACGAGCAGTACTTC | CASSYGYSRETYEQYF
NA | NA | TRBJ1-4 | TRBV7-3 | TGTGCCAGCAGCTTAATGTCGGGGGGGAATGAAAAACTGTTTTTT | CASSLMSGGNEKLFF
NA | TRBD1 | TRBJ2-7 | TRBV11-3 | TGTGCCAGCAGCTCACTCGGGACAGGGAGTGGCGAGCAGTACTTC | CASSSLGTGSGEQYF
NA | TRBD2 | TRBJ2-1 | TRBV7-2 | TGTGCCAGCAGCGGGGGGGGGACCCACGGTGAGCAGTTCTTC | CASSGGGTHGEQFF
NA | NA | TRBJ2-4 | TRBV7-8 | TGTGCCAGCAGCCCACCGGCGATCGGGACGTCGGCCAAAAACATTCAGTACTTC | CASSPPAIGTSAKNIQYF
once | NA | TRBJ2-1 | TRBV30 | TGTGCCTGGAGGAGGGGGAGGGATGACAATGAGCAGTTCTTC | CAWRRGRDDNEQFF
few | NA | TRBJ2-1 | TRBV7-8 | TGTGCCAGCAGCTTCCCTGGGGAGTACAATGAGCAGTTCTTC | CASSFPGEYNEQFF
NA | TRBD1 | TRBJ2-2 | TRBV15 | TGTGCCACCAGCAGAGGGACAGGGAACACCGGGGAGCTGTTTTTT | CATSRGTGNTGELFF
NA | NA | TRBJ2-3 | TRBV9 | TGTGCCAGCAGCGTACTCTCGGGGCAAAGCACAGATACGCAGTATTTT | CASSVLSGQSTDTQYF
NA | NA | TRBJ1-1 | TRBV7-2 | TGTGCCAGCAGCCCCCTTGTCATTTTGAACACTGAAGCTTTCTTT | CASSPLVILNTEAFF
NA | NA | TRBJ2-5 | TRBV5-1 | TGCGCCAGCAGCCTTTCCGGGACTGGGCGAGAGACCCAGTACTTC | CASSLSGTGRETQYF
NA | NA | TRBJ2-6 | TRBV21-1 | TGTGCCAGCAACAACGACTGGACAGGGACTAAAGGAGCTACTGGGGCCAACGTCCTGACTTTC | CASNNDWTGTKGATGANVLTF
NA | NA | TRBJ1-4 | TRBV5-6 | TGTGCCAGCAGCGGCACCGGGACAACTGAAAAACTGTTTTTT | CASSGTGTTEKLFF
NA | TRBD1 | TRBJ2-5 | TRBV6-5 | TGTGCCAGCAGTTGGGGACAGGGGTGGCAGACCCAGTACTTC | CASSWGQGWQTQYF
NA | TRBD1 | TRBJ2-2 | TRBV18 | TGTGCCAGCTCACCAATCGGGACAGGGGACACCGGGGAGCTGTTTTTT | CASSPIGTGDTGELFF
NA | TRBD2 | TRBJ2-3 | TRBV10-3 | TGTGCCATCAGACTAGCGGGAGAAACAGATACGCAGTATTTT | CAIRLAGETDTQYF
NA | NA | TRBJ1-1 | TRBV7-2 | TGTGCCAGCAGCTCCTACGGGGGACTGAACACTGAAGCTTTCTTT | CASSSYGGLNTEAFF
NA | TRBD2 | TRBJ2-7 | TRBV4-1 | TGCGCCAGCAGCCTAGAGCAGCGGGAGGACCCCCACTACTCCGAGCAGTACTTC | CASSLEQREDPHYSEQYF
NA | TRBD2 | TRBJ2-5 | TRBV9 | TGTGCCAGCAGCCCGGGGACTAGCGGAGGGTCCCAGGGGGAGACCCAGTACTTC | CASSPGTSGGSQGETQYF
NA | NA | TRBJ1-1 | TRBV19 | TGTGCCAGTAGCACTGCTTTCTCTGAAGCTTTCTTT | CASSTAFSEAFF
NA | NA | TRBJ2-7 | TRBV10-1 | TGCGCCAGCCCAGCGTCCTACGAGCAGTACTTC | CASPASYEQYF
NA | TRBD2 | TRBJ2-5 | TRBV4-2 | TGTGCCAGCAGCCTCACGACTAGCGGGGATACACAAGAGACCCAGTACTTC | CASSLTTSGDTQETQYF
NA | TRBD2 | TRBJ2-1 | TRBV7-6 | TGTGCCAGCAGCGGGGGACTAGCGAGACCCCACGGGCAGTTCTTC | CASSGGLARPHGQFF
NA | NA | TRBJ2-5 | TRBV7-2 | TGTGCCAGCAGCTTGCGGCAGGGGGGAGAGACCCAGTACTTC | CASSLRQGGETQYF
NA | TRBD1 | TRBJ2-2 | TRBV7-2 | TGTGCCAGCAGCTTGAGGACAGGTTTCGGGTTTGGGGAGCTGTTTTTT | CASSLRTGFGFGELFF
NA | NA | TRBJ2-4 | TRBV15 | TGTGCCACCAGCGCGACGGGAGTCGCCAAAAACATTCAGTACTTC | CATSATGVAKNIQYF
once | TRBD2 | TRBJ2-2 | TRBV7-8 | TGTGCCAGCAGGTTCCTAGCGGGGTCGAACACCGGGGAGCTGTTTTTT | CASRFLAGSNTGELFF
few | NA | TRBJ2-1 | TRBV18 | TGTGCCAGCTCCCTCCTCAATGAGCAGTTCTTC | CASSLLNEQFF
NA | NA | TRBJ2-5 | TRBV28 | TGTGCCAGCAGTTTCGTAGAGACCCAGTACTTC | CASSFVETQYF
NA | NA | TRBJ2-3 | TRBV10-1 | TGCGCCAGCACGGGACCCCTAGGTGATACGCAGTATTTT | CASTGPLGDTQYF
NA | NA | TRBJ2-5 | TRBV5-1 | TGCGCCAGCAGCTTGGAGGGCAGATTGGGGGTAGAGACCCAGTACTTC | CASSLEGRLGVETQYF
NA | NA | TRBJ2-7 | TRBV14 | TGTGCCAGCAGCCTCAACCTTCGGGAGAACGGCCACGAGCAGTACTTC | CASSLNLRENGHEQYF
NA | NA | TRBJ1-2 | TRBV4-1 | TGCGCCAGCAGCCAAAGGAGCTTAACTAACTATGGCTACACCTTC | CASSQRSLTNYGYTF
NA | NA | TRBJ2-3 | TRBV6-1 | TGTGCCAGCCGTGGACTTGGCACAGATACGCAGTATTTT | CASRGLGTDTQYF
NA | NA | TRBJ2-3 | TRBV12-5 | TGTGCTAGTGGTTTGTCTGCAGGGCATTTGGATACGCAGTATTTT | CASGLSAGHLDTQYF
once | NA | TRBJ2-5 | TRBV30 | TGTGCCTGGAGTAATGGTAGGGGACCCCAGTACTTC | CAWSNGRGPQYF
once | NA | TRBJ2-6 | TRBV11-3 | TGTGCCAGCAGCTCCCATCCAAACGCTGGGGCCAACGTCCTGACTTTC | CASSSHPNAGANVLTF
NA | TRBD1 | TRBJ1-2 | TRBV5-1 | TGCGCCAGCAGCTTGGGGGACAGGAGAAGTGGCTACACCTTC | CASSLGDRRSGYTF
NA | NA | TRBJ1-5 | TRBV7-9 | TGTGCCAGCAGCCTAATCCGGGGCCGGAATAGCAATCAGCCCCAGCATTTT | CASSLIRGRNSNQPQHF
NA | TRBD2 | TRBJ2-7 | TRBV11-3 | TGTGCCAGCAGTCACAAGAAGAGCGGGAGCCAGTACGAGCAGTACTTC | CASSHKKSGSQYEQYF
once | TRBD1 | TRBJ1-1 | TRBV11-3 | TGTGCCAGCAGCGCGTCGACAGGGGCTGAAGCTTTCTTT | CASSASTGAEAFF
NA | NA | TRBJ1-5 | TRBV7-6 | TGTGCCAGCAGCCGTTCCCGGCGGGGCAATCAGCCCCAGCATTTT | CASSRSRRGNQPQHF
NA | TRBD2 | TRBJ2-2 | TRBV18 | TGTGCCAGCTCACCACTCACAGCGGGAGGAACCGGGGAGCTGTTTTTT | CASSPLTAGGTGELFF
NA | TRBD2 | TRBJ2-2 | TRBV7-2 | TGTGCCAGCAGCTTTAGCGGGACCGGGGAGCTGTTTTTT | CASSFSGTGELFF
NA | TRBD1 | TRBJ2-7 | TRBV5-1 | TGCGCCAGCAGCTTGGATCCAGGGGGCGTAGACGAGCAGTACTTC | CASSLDPGGVDEQYF
once | NA | TRBJ1-2 | TRBV5-4 | TGTGCCAGCAGCTCCCGGCTTGGGAACTATGGCTACACCTTC | CASSSRLGNYGYTF
NA | NA | TRBJ1-1 | TRBV5-6 | TGTGCCAGCAGCCGAGTAAATGGGCAGAACACTGAAGCTTTCTTT | CASSRVNGQNTEAFF
NA | TRBD2 | TRBJ2-1 | TRBV9 | TGTGCCAGCAGCGCCCGAGGACTAGCGGGAGGCACTAATGAGCAGTTCTTC | CASSARGLAGGTNEQFF